The 15 T cell receptor beta chains in this list originate from one sample, sequenced in a study of T cells in Graves' hyperthyroidism and ophthalmopathy (dated by TCRdb to between 2018 and 2021). The library relied on multiplex PCR. The instrument given in TCRdb is Illumina HiSeq 2000. TCR beta CDR3 regions were amplified from RNA transcripts. The TCR CDR3 was subjected to a first round of RT-PCR using the HTBI primer set and the Qiagen OneStep RT-PCR kit. TCRdb reprocessing: public reads trimmed at Q25 with fastp, clones called with MiXCR, in-frame beta chains kept. Rows matching on CDR3 protein sequence are summarized as one entry with the most common DNA and genes. This sample is represented by a few hundred thousand distinct CDR3 sequences; just over 45% of them were singletons. Around a fifth of the sample rests with the top ten. Sequenced material: peripheral blood or thyroid tissue (not recorded which). All receptors derive from an adult woman with Graves' disease, either hyperthyroidism or ophthalmopathy (not recorded which).

At least ten counts were recorded for this clonotype. This chain connects TRBV29-1 to TRBJ1-1, with 7 bases matching TRBD1. CDR3 size: 17 residues. The J segment lost 5 bases and the V segment lost 2 bases, leaving 17 bases of the junction unmatched. CDR1 is SQVTM and CDR2 is ANQGSEA in the germline V gene. The CDR3 here is CSVERPHGGGLRTEAFF. In DNA form, the CDR3 reads TGCAGCGTTGAAAGACCCCACGGAGGGGGCCTAAGAACTGAAGCTTTCTTT.

This sequence joins TRBV7-9 and TRBJ2-7; 9 bases fit TRBD2. V dropped 8 bases and J dropped 4; count of bases not matched to a gene: 9. This CDR3 comprises 14 residues. CDR1 is SEHNR, CDR2 FQNEAQ, per germline (reference sequence). CDR3: CASRVAGGRYEQYF. CDR3 bases: TGTGCCAGCCGCGTTGCGGGAGGGCGTTACGAGCAGTACTTC.

The rearrangement joins TRBV28 to TRBJ1-1; unclear D gene. There are 10 residues in the CDR3. Germline V lookup: CDR1 MDHEN, CDR2 SYDVKM. V gave up 10 bases and J gave up 5 bases, with 8 bases separating them. In DNA form, the CDR3 reads TGTGCCACCTCCTTTACTGAAGCTTTCTTT. Translating it yields CATSFTEAFF.

In this sample, this clonotype turned up many times. The V call is TRBV11-2, the J call TRBJ2-7, with a possible D match to TRBD1 (6 bases). Germline loops: CDR1 SGHAT, CDR2 FQNNGV. The CDR3 totals 16 residues. V was pared by 0 bases and J by 0 bases, with 12 bases between. CDR3: CASSLELAGVSYEQYF. In DNA, the CDR3 is TGTGCCAGCAGCTTAGAACTGGCAGGGGTCTCCTACGAGCAGTACTTC.

This clonotype was seen repeatedly, ten times or more. The chain recombines TRBV20-1 with TRBJ2-2; D remains unclear. Germline lookup yields CDR1 DFQATT and CDR2 SNEGSKA (reference sequence). CDR3 length equals 16 residues. Trimming removed 1 base from V and 3 bases from J, with 15 bases in between. As DNA, the CDR3 is TGCAGTGCTAGAGCGGAAGGCCCCTTGGACACCGGGGAGCTGTTTTTT. Translating gives CSARAEGPLDTGELFF.

The sample holds many counts of this clonotype. This chain uses TRBV27 with TRBJ2-7; 7 positions agree with TRBD1. The V and J ends lost 3 bases and 3 bases, in that order; junction bases with no gene match: 8. This CDR3 region has 15 residues. From germline, CDR1 is MNHEY and CDR2 SMNVEV (reference sequence). CDR3 nucleotide sequence: TGTGCCAGCAGTTTCTCTACAGGGGCGATCTACGAGCAGTACTTC. As protein: CASSFSTGAIYEQYF.

The CDR3 loop is CSAKTGNGYTEAFF. In nucleotides, the CDR3 is TGCAGCGCAAAGACAGGGAATGGTTACACTGAAGCTTTCTTT. This chain connects TRBV29-1 to TRBJ1-1; TRBD1 matches at 7 bases. The CDR3 has 14 residues. Germline assignment: CDR1 SQVTM and CDR2 ANQGSEA. The junction had 11 bases not matched to a gene; V was cut back by 7 bases and J by 3 bases.

V is TRBV2 and J is TRBJ1-2; D is unresolved. Germline assignment: CDR1 SNHLY and CDR2 FYNNEI. There are 12 residues in the CDR3. Between the trimmed V and J ends, which lost 5 bases and 0 bases, there was a span of 4 bases. CDR3 amino acids: CASSTSNYGYTF. The CDR3 DNA is TGTGCCAGCAGTACCTCTAACTATGGCTACACCTTC.

V is TRBV6-6 and J is TRBJ2-7; no clear D gene. Per the germline V gene, CDR1 is MNHNY and CDR2 is SVGAGI (reference sequence). The CDR3 is 14 residues long. Trimming took off 7 bases at V and 7 bases at J, with 20 bases between the two ends. The CDR3 loop reads CASKFGAESSEQYF. Here the CDR3 DNA reads TGTGCCAGCAAGTTCGGTGCAGAATCCAGTGAGCAGTACTTC.

V usage is TRBV5-1 and J usage is TRBJ2-3, with 8 positions matching TRBD1. CDR1 is SGHRS and CDR2 is YFSETQ in the germline V gene. The trim removed 6 bases at V and 2 bases at J, leaving 8 bases unmatched. The CDR3 extends over 15 amino acids. CDR3 bases: TGCGCCAGCACCGGGACAGGCTCTCTCACAGATACGCAGTATTTT. Amino acids: CASTGTGSLTDTQYF.

The rearrangement uses TRBV7-8 and TRBJ2-6, with D perhaps matching TRBD2 (6 bases). Trimming removed 0 bases from V and 4 bases from J, with 13 bases in between. The CDR3 consists of 17 residues. Germline V gene sequence: CDR1 SGHVS, CDR2 FQNEAQ. The CDR3 spells CASSLAIRDSGANVLTF. Here the CDR3 DNA reads TGTGCCAGCAGCTTAGCGATACGGGACTCAGGGGCCAACGTCCTGACTTTC.

This clonotype was observed a few times. This CDR3 is CAGRSANTEAFF. For the CDR3, the DNA is TGTGCCGGGAGGTCAGCGAACACTGAAGCTTTCTTT. The V and J genes are TRBV28 and TRBJ1-1; D is uncertain. CDR1 and CDR2 (germline): MDHEN, SYDVKM. CDR3 length: 12 amino acids. The V and J ends lost 11 bases and 1 base respectively, with 11 bases between them.

This clonotype was counted many times. V and J are TRBV25-1 and TRBJ1-2; no definite D call. This CDR3 contains 14 residues. The V end lost 2 bases, the J end lost 5 bases, and 12 bases lay between the germline ends. From germline, CDR1 is MGHDK and CDR2 SYGVNS. CDR3 residues: CASSEPGRNYGYTF. Written as DNA, the CDR3 is TGTGCCAGCAGTGAACCCGGTAGGAATTATGGCTACACCTTC.

This clonotype came up a few times. The chain links TRBV19 to TRBJ2-6; 10 bases fit TRBD1. The V segment lost 7 bases and the J segment 2 bases; nucleotides outside the gene matches: 11. The germline CDR1 and CDR2 sequences are LNHDA and SQIVND (reference sequence). CDR3 size: 18 residues. The chain's CDR3 is CASIPMGQGNAGANVLTF. The DNA for the CDR3 is TGTGCCAGTATTCCCATGGGACAGGGGAACGCTGGGGCCAACGTCCTGACTTTC.

This clonotype was counted many times. The chain joins TRBV9 to TRBJ2-7; perhaps TRBD1 as D (5 bases). The germline CDR1 and CDR2 sequences are SGDLS and YYNGEE. The CDR3 contains 10 residues. The CDR3 coding sequence is TGTATCTTCAGGGATCACGAGCAGTACTTC. Encoded protein: CIFRDHEQYF.